This TCR beta chain appears in the sequencing data of a study of blood T cell repertoires in COVID-19. Under the authors' procedure: From reference gene primer amplification, estimates of nucleated cell counts were derived. Generated by immunoSEQ multiplex PCR, the TCRdb table keeps only in-frame clones and is missing some. That table furnishes V, J and clone size, whereas the DNA furnished D and trimming. The sample includes roughly 400,000 clones, more than 80% of them seen just once. This CDR3 has 11 amino acids. V was trimmed by 4 bases and J by 8 bases, leaving 8 bases between them. Germline-derived CDR1 and CDR2 are ENHRY and SYGVKD. The study recruited people aged 18 to 89 years across approximately 24 US areas.

The chain links TRBV10-3 to TRBJ1-2; D perhaps matches TRBD1 (5 bases). The sample taken for sequencing was PBMCs or T cells enriched from blood (not recorded which). The source of this sequence is a man aged 30 to 45 who had recovered from COVID-19. CDR3 region: CAISVRGGYTF. The DNA of the CDR3 is TGTGCCATCAGTGTGCGGGGCGGCTACACCTTC.